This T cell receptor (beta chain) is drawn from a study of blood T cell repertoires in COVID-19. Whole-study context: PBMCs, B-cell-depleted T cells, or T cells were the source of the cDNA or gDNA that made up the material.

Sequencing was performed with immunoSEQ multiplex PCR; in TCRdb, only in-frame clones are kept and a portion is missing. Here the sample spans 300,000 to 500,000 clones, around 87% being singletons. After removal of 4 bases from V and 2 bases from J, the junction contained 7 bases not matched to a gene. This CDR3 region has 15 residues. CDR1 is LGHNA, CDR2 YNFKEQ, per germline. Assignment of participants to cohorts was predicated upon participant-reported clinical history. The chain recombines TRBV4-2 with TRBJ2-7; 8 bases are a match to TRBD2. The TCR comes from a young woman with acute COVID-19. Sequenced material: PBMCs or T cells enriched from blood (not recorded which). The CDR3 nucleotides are TGTGCCAGCAGCCTTTTAGGAGCGGGGGCCTACGAGCAGTACTTC. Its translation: CASSLLGAGAYEQYF.